These 25 T cell receptor beta chains share one sample of origin, sequenced in a study of T cells in localized non-small cell lung cancer (dated by TCRdb to the early 2020s). Receptor amplification or capture employed the immunoSEQ multiplex PCR assay. TCRdb's version of the immuneACCESS table is confined to in-frame rearrangements and falls short of the full clone set. An unresolved V gene accounts for under half of the shortfall where checked; the remainder is of unknown origin. The sample table contains 1,500 to 2,000 clones; only one count was recorded for under 20% of them. The ten largest clones add up to about 15% of the sample. Sequencing used lung tumor tissue, obtained before any cancer treatment. The source of these receptors is a male donor aged 60 or over with stage I lung adenocarcinoma.

Within the sample, this clone is large. The chain is built from TRBV19 and TRBJ1-6; D call uncertain. This CDR3 has 13 residues. CDR1 is LNHDA and CDR2 is SQIVND in the germline V gene (reference sequence). Trimming pared 3 bases from V and 9 bases from J, leaving 9 bases between. The CDR3 reads CASSINPTSPLHF. CDR3 in DNA: TGTGCCAGTAGTATTAATCCCACTTCACCCCTCCACTTT.

This clone was observed a few times. This chain connects TRBV14 to TRBJ2-7; perhaps TRBD1 as D (5 bases). Trimming stripped 0 bases from V and 2 bases from J, with 17 bases between. This CDR3 contains 17 residues. Germline lookup yields CDR1 SGHDN and CDR2 FVKESK. CDR3 in DNA: TGTGCCAGCAGCCAAGATCTATCAGGGTTAGGAACCTACGAGCAGTACTTC. Translation: CASSQDLSGLGTYEQYF.

In its sample, this clone ranks as medium-sized. This sequence joins TRBV11-3 and TRBJ2-7; 8 bases fit TRBD1. V dropped 3 bases and J dropped 8; count of bases not matched to a gene: 18. The CDR3 runs to 17 residues. CDR1 and CDR2 from the germline V gene are SGHNT and YENEEA. This CDR3 reads CASSFTSTGTGVVKQYF. CDR3 in DNA: TGTGCCAGCAGCTTTACTAGCACCGGGACAGGCGTAGTCAAGCAGTACTTC.

This chain links TRBV19 with TRBJ1-5; a possible D gene is TRBD1 (5 bases). The germline V gene has CDR1 LNHDA and CDR2 SQIVND (reference sequence). CDR3 length: 14 residues. Trimming took off 6 bases at V and 6 bases at J, with 15 bases between the two ends. CDR3 loop: CASSQVGGGQPQHF. The CDR3 DNA reads TGTGCCAGTAGCCAGGTGGGGGGGGGTCAGCCCCAGCATTTT.

This clone was picked up a small number of times. In nucleotides, the CDR3 is TGCGCCAGCCTCGACGGCTCTCCCTTCTCCTACAATGAGCAGTTCTTC. This translates into CASLDGSPFSYNEQFF. The V gene is TRBV5-1, the J gene TRBJ2-1; D uncertain. Per germline, CDR1 SGHRS and CDR2 YFSETQ. This CDR3 has 16 residues. V lost 7 bases and J 0 bases, leaving 17 bases between the germline ends.

This clone showed up just a few times. The gene calls are TRBV11-3 and TRBJ2-7; D is possibly TRBD1 or TRBD2 (5 bases each). The CDR3 loop spans 16 amino acids. Trimming took 8 bases from V and 4 from J, leaving 24 bases between them. The V gene's germline CDR1 is SGHNT and CDR2 YENEEA. The CDR3 DNA reads TGTGCCAGCTCCCTAATACACGGGACGGCTGAATACGAGCAGTACTTC. This translates into CASSLIHGTAEYEQYF.

In its sample, this clone ranks as medium-sized. This chain joins TRBV6-8 and TRBJ1-2, with D possibly matching TRBD1 (5 bases). This CDR3 has 13 amino acids. Germline V gives CDR1 MNHGY, CDR2 SAAAGT. Trimming took off 7 bases at V and 2 bases at J, with 11 bases between the two ends. The CDR3 sequence: CASTGAGNYGYTF. The CDR3 DNA reads TGTGCCAGCACCGGCGCAGGGAACTATGGCTACACCTTC.

This clone was detected a few times. This sequence joins TRBV6-8 and TRBJ2-7; no firm D call. Germline V gene sequence: CDR1 MNHGY, CDR2 SAAAGT. V was cut by 2 bases and J by 0 bases, with 8 bases left in between. There are 14 residues in the CDR3. CDR3: CASSYASNSYEQYF. The CDR3 bases are TGTGCCAGCAGTTACGCCAGCAACTCCTACGAGCAGTACTTC.

The rearrangement joins TRBV11-3 to TRBJ1-3; D is uncertain. Trimming cost V 2 bases and J 0 bases, with 8 bases left between them. Looked up from germline, CDR1 is SGHNT and CDR2 is YENEEA. This CDR3 is 15 amino acids long. The CDR3 coding sequence is TGTGCCAGCAGCTTATGGGCAGCCTCTGGAAACACCATATATTTT. This sequence encodes CASSLWAASGNTIYF.

V is TRBV6-8 and J is TRBJ1-1, with TRBD1 matching 7 bases. With 5 bases clipped from V and 2 bases from J, the junction kept 8 bases outside the gene matches. The CDR3 has 15 residues. Germline lookup yields CDR1 MNHGY and CDR2 SAAAGT. DNA for the CDR3: TGTGCCAGCAGTAAGAGGACAGGTTCAAACACTGAAGCTTTCTTT. This gives the protein CASSKRTGSNTEAFF.

V usage is TRBV11-3 and J usage is TRBJ2-5, with D possibly being TRBD1 or TRBD2 (5 bases each). Germline loops: CDR1 SGHNT, CDR2 YENEEA. The CDR3 has 15 residues. V was cut by 5 bases and J by 5 bases, with 18 bases left in between. The CDR3 DNA follows: TGTGCCAGCAGCGGGACGGTTGGGGCCGACGAGACCCAGTACTTC. This codes for CASSGTVGADETQYF.

This clone was counted a few times. The genes are TRBV19 and TRBJ2-1; D is uncertain. The V gene's germline CDR1 is LNHDA and CDR2 SQIVND (reference sequence). The length of the CDR3 is 11 residues. V was shortened by 7 bases and J by 7 bases, with 8 bases between the two germline ends. The CDR3 region is CASIDRNEQFF. The CDR3 DNA sequence: TGTGCCAGTATCGACCGGAATGAGCAGTTCTTC. Full variable domain (remainder filled in from reference TRBV19 and TRBJ2-1): DGGITQSPKYLFRKEGQNVTLSCEQNLNHDAMYWYRQDPGQGLRLIYYSQIVNDFQKGDIAEGYSVSREKKESFPLTVTSAQKNPTAFYLCASIDRNEQFFGPGTRLTVL.

The chain combines TRBV11-3 with TRBJ2-1; D is unclear. Germline-derived CDR1 and CDR2 are SGHNT and YENEEA. The CDR3 sequence is 17 residues long. V lost 5 bases and J lost 4, with 21 bases in between. The CDR3 region is CASSANPSRPPYNEQFF. The CDR3 nucleotides read TGTGCCAGCAGCGCTAACCCATCGCGTCCCCCATACAATGAGCAGTTCTTC. Combining the CDR3 with reference TRBV11-3 and TRBJ2-1 gives the whole variable domain EAGVVQSPRYKIIEKKQPVAFWCNPISGHNTLYWYLQNLGQGPELLIRYENEEAVDDSQLPKDRFSAERLKGVDSTLKIQPAELGDSAVYLCASSANPSRPPYNEQFFGPGTRLTVL.

The chain couples TRBV25-1 to TRBJ2-5; D gene unclear. The CDR3 runs to 13 residues. Germline V gives CDR1 MGHDK, CDR2 SYGVNS. Trimming took 3 bases from V and 7 from J, leaving 12 bases between them. The CDR3 DNA follows: TGTGCCAGCAGTGAGGTTCCTTACGCGACCCAGTACTTC. The encoded protein is CASSEVPYATQYF.

V usage is TRBV1 and J usage is TRBJ2-1; the DNA was not compared with TRBD2, the D call given in the table. TRBV1 is recorded as a pseudogene. This CDR3 comprises 15 residues. CDR3 amino acids: CASSQRSGGYNEQFF. CDR3 in DNA: TGCGCCAGCAGCCAAAGGAGCGGGGGGTACAATGAGCAGTTCTTC.

The rearrangement joins TRBV4-1 to TRBJ2-1; TRBD2 matches 11 bases. The CDR3 loop spans 14 amino acids. The germline CDR1 and CDR2 sequences are MGHRA and YSYEKL. V dropped 4 bases and J dropped 9; count of bases not matched to a gene: 5. CDR3: CASSLSGGAREQFF. CDR3 bases: TGCGCCAGCAGCCTTAGCGGGGGGGCCCGTGAGCAGTTCTTC.

CDR3 loop: CASSEAPSSGNTIYF. CDR3 DNA: TGCGCCAGCAGTGAGGCCCCAAGCTCTGGAAACACCATATATTTT. The chain joins TRBV10-2 to TRBJ1-3; D remains unclear. The germline V and J ends were trimmed by 2 bases and 0 bases, with 8 bases remaining between them. This CDR3 is 15 amino acids long. Germline V CDR1 and CDR2: WSHSY, SAAADI.

This clone was found a few times. This sequence joins TRBV6-8 and TRBJ2-1; unclear D gene. Per the germline V gene, CDR1 is MNHGY and CDR2 is SAAAGT. The germline V and J ends were trimmed by 0 bases and 1 base, with 7 bases remaining between them. The CDR3 runs 15 residues. The DNA for the CDR3 is TGTGCCAGCAGTTACTCGAAACTGTCCTACAATGAGCAGTTCTTC. This gives the protein CASSYSKLSYNEQFF.

The genes are TRBV6-8 and TRBJ2-4; D might be TRBD1 (5 bases). The V gene's germline CDR1 is MNHGY and CDR2 SAAAGT. Trimming removed 2 bases at V and 6 bases at J, with 5 bases between. This CDR3 has 12 amino acids. The CDR3 bases are TGTGCCAGCAGTTACAGGGGAAACATTCAGTACTTC. Amino acid sequence: CASSYRGNIQYF.

By its share, this clone is medium-sized. The J gene is TRBJ2-1, the V gene TRBV4-1; 10 bases are a match to TRBD1. Trimming at V came to 4 bases and at J to 8 bases, leaving 11 bases not matched to a gene. The V gene's germline CDR1 is MGHRA and CDR2 YSYEKL. CDR3 length: 16 amino acids. CDR3 region: CASSLGPGQGIDEQFF. The CDR3 DNA sequence: TGCGCCAGCAGCCTAGGACCGGGACAGGGGATCGATGAGCAGTTCTTC.

The V and J genes are TRBV18 and TRBJ2-7, with 8 bases lining up with TRBD1. This CDR3 is built from 15 residues. Per the germline V gene, CDR1 is KGHSH and CDR2 is LQKENI. The V and J ends lost 5 bases and 3 bases, in that order; junction bases with no gene match: 9. CDR3 in DNA: TGTGCCAGCTCAACTAGTAGTGGACAGGGCTACGAGCAGTACTTC. Protein product: CASSTSSGQGYEQYF.

This clone was observed a handful of times. CDR3 residues: CSAIPGHKNTEAFF. As DNA, the CDR3 is TGCAGCGCGATTCCGGGACATAAGAACACTGAAGCTTTCTTT. This chain uses TRBV29-1 with TRBJ1-1, with a tentative D call TRBD1 (6 bases). CDR1 is SQVTM, CDR2 ANQGSEA, per germline. Trimming removed 7 bases from V and 1 base from J, with 16 bases in between. The CDR3 spans 14 residues.

The sample holds a few counts of this clone. The J gene is TRBJ2-1, the V gene TRBV11-3, with 12 bases lining up with TRBD2. Germline CDR1 SGHNT, CDR2 YENEEA. This CDR3 spans 15 amino acids. Trimming took 3 bases from V and 6 from J; bases not matched to a gene: 3. This CDR3 reads CASSFLAGGTNEQFF. The CDR3 DNA reads TGTGCCAGCAGCTTTCTAGCGGGGGGGACCAATGAGCAGTTCTTC.

The chain uses TRBV9 and TRBJ1-5; D unclear. From germline, CDR1 is SGDLS and CDR2 YYNGEE. The CDR3 extends over 12 amino acids. V dropped 5 bases and J dropped 1 base, with 4 bases sitting between them. CDR3 DNA: TGTGCCAGCAGTCGGAGCAATCAGCCCCAGCATTTT. It is translated as CASSRSNQPQHF. The full variable domain, its missing parts supplied by reference TRBV9 and TRBJ1-5, is DSGVTQTPKHLITATGQRVTLRCSPRSGDLSVYWYQQSLDQGLQFLIQYYNGEERAKGNILERFSAQQFPDLHSELNLSSLELGDSALYFCASSRSNQPQHFGDGTRLSIL.

This clone was counted between two and nine times. The chain links TRBV14 to TRBJ1-1, with D possibly being TRBD1 (5 bases). Germline CDR1 is SGHDN and CDR2 is FVKESK. Trimming removed 5 bases from V and 7 bases from J, with 8 bases in between. The CDR3 totals 11 residues. The CDR3 here is CASSAGVEAFF. The CDR3 DNA is TGTGCCAGCAGCGCGGGGGTTGAAGCTTTCTTT.